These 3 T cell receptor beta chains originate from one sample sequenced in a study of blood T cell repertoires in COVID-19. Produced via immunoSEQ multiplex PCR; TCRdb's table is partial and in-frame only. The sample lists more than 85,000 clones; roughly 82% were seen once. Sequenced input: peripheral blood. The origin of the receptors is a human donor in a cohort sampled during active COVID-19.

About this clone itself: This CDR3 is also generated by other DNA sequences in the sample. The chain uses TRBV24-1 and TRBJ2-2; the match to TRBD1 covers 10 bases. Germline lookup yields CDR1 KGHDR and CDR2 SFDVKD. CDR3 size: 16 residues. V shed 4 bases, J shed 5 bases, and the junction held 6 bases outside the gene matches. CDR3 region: CATSDSGTGVTGELFF. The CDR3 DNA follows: TGTGCCACCAGTGACTCCGGGACAGGGGTGACCGGGGAGCTGTTTTTT.

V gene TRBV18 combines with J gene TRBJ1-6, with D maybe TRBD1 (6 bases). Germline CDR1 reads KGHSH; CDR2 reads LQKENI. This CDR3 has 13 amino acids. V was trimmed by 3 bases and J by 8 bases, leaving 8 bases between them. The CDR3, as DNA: TGTGCCAGCTCACCGGGACACGATTCACCCCTCCACTTT. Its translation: CASSPGHDSPLHF.

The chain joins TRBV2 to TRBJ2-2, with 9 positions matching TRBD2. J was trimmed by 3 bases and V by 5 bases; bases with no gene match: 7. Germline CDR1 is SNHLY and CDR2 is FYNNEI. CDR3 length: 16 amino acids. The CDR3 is CASSQLAGPDTGELFF. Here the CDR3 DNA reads TGTGCCAGCAGTCAGCTAGCGGGACCGGACACCGGGGAGCTGTTTTTT.